The rows below give T cell receptor beta chains drawn from one sample of a study of response to subunit inactivated influenza vaccine. Each CDR3 protein is one row after TCRdb ran MiXCR on the RT-PCR reads. The sample contains 600,000 to 850,000 distinct CDR3 sequences, 11% to 15% of which appear only once. The source was PBMCs from blood, collected 14 days before vaccination. These receptors were collected from a man aged 50 to 59 who received an inactivated influenza vaccine. Each CDR3 is given without its conserved first and last residue.

TRBV4-3	TRBJ2-2	ASSQVRQGTGELF
TRBV18	TRBJ1-2	ASSPPGQGIYGYT
TRBV9	TRBJ2-5	ASSGRQEQETQY
TRBV6-5	TRBJ1-1	ASSYSPSQSEAF
TRBV6-2/TRBV6-3	TRBJ2-4	ASRLPGDIANIQY
TRBV11-1	TRBJ2-1	ASSLSPLEAGRSYNEQF
TRBV4-3	TRBJ2-7	ASSQGAWGSAYEQY
TRBV5-6	TRBJ2-2	ASSFRQGLFTGELF
TRBV7-2	TRBJ2-3	ASSLRSGVSDTQY
TRBV28	TRBJ2-5	ASSDTGTGSQETQY
TRBV9	TRBJ2-1	ASSVGRAIAGADEQF